This is a list of T cell receptor beta chains from one sample in a study of Tregs in tolerant kidney transplant recipients. The table came from immunoSEQ multiplex PCR; TCRdb's copy has only in-frame clones and leaves some out. The table includes about 50,000 clones, roughly nine tenths detected once. This specimen was CD8+ T cells from blood (PBMCs), taken 12 months after the transplant. The receptors here all came from a human patient who received a combined kidney and bone marrow transplant. Some T cells may have come from the graft donor. Each CDR3 is given with its conserved first and last residue. A D gene is named only where the DNA matches it firmly.

D: TRBD2
V: TRBV7-6
J: TRBJ2-5
CDR3: CASSLEAGGWETQYF
DNA: TGTGCCAGCAGCTTAGAAGCGGGAGGCTGGGAGACCCAGTACTTC

D: TRBD1
V: TRBV6-5
J: TRBJ2-4
CDR3: CASSPGQGTNIQYF
DNA: TGTGCCAGCAGTCCGGGACAGGGAACAAACATTCAGTACTTC

D: .
V: TRBV4-1
J: TRBJ2-2
CDR3: CASSQDVASLNTGELFF
DNA: TGCGCCAGCAGCCAAGATGTAGCTAGCCTAAACACCGGGGAGCTGTTTTTT

D: .
V: TRBV4-3
J: TRBJ2-7
CDR3: CASSQDHRSSYEQYF
DNA: TGCGCCAGCAGCCAAGATCACAGGAGCTCCTACGAGCAGTACTTC

D: TRBD2
V: TRBV18
J: TRBJ2-1
CDR3: CASSQAGSYNEQFF
DNA: TGTGCCAGCTCACAAGCGGGGTCCTACAATGAGCAGTTCTTC

D: TRBD1
V: TRBV27
J: TRBJ2-1
CDR3: CASSLGQRNEQFF
DNA: TGTGCCAGCAGTTTGGGACAGCGAAATGAGCAGTTCTTC

D: .
V: TRBV9
J: TRBJ1-1
CDR3: CASNPTGVTEAFF
DNA: TGTGCCAGCAACCCGACGGGGGTGACTGAAGCTTTCTTT

D: .
V: TRBV28
J: TRBJ1-1
CDR3: CASSFSNRVGNTEAFF
DNA: TGTGCCAGCAGTTTTTCCAACCGAGTCGGGAACACTGAAGCTTTCTTT

D: .
V: TRBV9
J: TRBJ1-1
CDR3: CASSETGKFTEAFF
DNA: TGTGCCAGCAGCGAAACAGGGAAGTTCACTGAAGCTTTCTTT

D: .
V: TRBV7-3
J: TRBJ2-3
CDR3: CASSLEAQDTQYF
DNA: TGTGCCAGCAGCTTAGAGGCCCAAGATACGCAGTATTTT

D: .
V: TRBV2
J: TRBJ2-3
CDR3: CASSEDLRGGTDTQYF
DNA: TGTGCCAGCAGTGAAGATTTACGGGGAGGCACAGATACGCAGTATTTT

D: TRBD1
V: TRBV27
J: TRBJ1-2
CDR3: CATRTGGYGYTF
DNA: TGTGCCACCCGGACAGGGGGCTATGGCTACACCTTC

D: .
V: TRBV27
J: TRBJ2-7
CDR3: CASGTTPYGQYF
DNA: TGTGCCAGCGGGACAACCCCCTACGGGCAGTACTTC

D: .
V: TRBV6-6
J: TRBJ2-1
CDR3: CASSYRASETYNEQFF
DNA: TGTGCCAGCAGTTATAGGGCTAGCGAAACATACAATGAGCAGTTCTTC

D: .
V: TRBV28
J: TRBJ1-1
CDR3: CASQLTGNTEAFF
DNA: TGTGCCAGCCAACTGACAGGGAACACTGAAGCTTTCTTT

D: .
V: TRBV4-1
J: TRBJ1-2
CDR3: CASSPGLNYGYTF
DNA: TGCGCCAGCAGCCCGGGGTTAAACTATGGCTACACCTTC

D: .
V: TRBV4-3
J: TRBJ1-4
CDR3: CASSQDLQINEKLFF
DNA: TGCGCCAGCAGCCAAGACTTGCAGATTAATGAAAAACTGTTTTTT

D: .
V: TRBV7-9
J: TRBJ2-2
CDR3: CASSLGTWTEFGELFF
DNA: TGTGCCAGCAGCTTAGGAACTTGGACAGAGTTCGGGGAGCTGTTTTTT

D: TRBD1
V: TRBV6-5
J: TRBJ1-1
CDR3: CASSGQGTEAFF
DNA: TGTGCCAGCAGCGGACAGGGCACTGAAGCTTTCTTT

D: TRBD2
V: TRBV5-6
J: TRBJ2-5
CDR3: CASSLGTSGGETQYF
DNA: TGTGCCAGCAGCTTGGGGACTAGCGGGGGAGAGACCCAGTACTTC

D: TRBD2
V: TRBV4-1
J: TRBJ2-7
CDR3: CASSQEFGAGGHYEQYF
DNA: TGCGCCAGCAGCCAAGAATTCGGGGCGGGAGGCCACTACGAGCAGTACTTC